This T cell receptor beta chain stems from a study of cytomegalovirus exposure and HLA in healthy donors. Study-level findings and limits: Altogether, 150 to 200 TCR beta chains were recorded as cytomegalovirus-associated. Certain sequence variants were highly shared and formed a cluster, and this cluster was likely a sequencing artifact. TCR association rates varied by HLA locus in a later analysis, with DRB1 highest and HLA-C lowest.

Concerning this clone itself: Its antigen is unknown.

The PCR made use of 60 Vbeta and 13 Jbeta primers. Using immunoSEQ multiplex PCR, the repertoire was profiled, and TCRdb retains in-frame clones only, with some absent. The table includes 200,000 to 250,000 clones, almost 85% detected once. Germline V gene data show CDR1 as LNHDA and CDR2 as SQIVND (reference sequence). With 4 bases removed from V and 4 bases from J, the gap between germline ends came to 5 bases. The CDR3 has 12 residues. The chain uses TRBV19 and TRBJ1-3, with unresolved D. Sequencing used PBMCs. This sequence originates from a woman aged 40-49 years in good health and CMV-seronegative. CDR3 nucleotides: TGTGCCAGTAGTACGTCGGGAAACACCATATATTTT. Translation gives CASSTSGNTIYF.